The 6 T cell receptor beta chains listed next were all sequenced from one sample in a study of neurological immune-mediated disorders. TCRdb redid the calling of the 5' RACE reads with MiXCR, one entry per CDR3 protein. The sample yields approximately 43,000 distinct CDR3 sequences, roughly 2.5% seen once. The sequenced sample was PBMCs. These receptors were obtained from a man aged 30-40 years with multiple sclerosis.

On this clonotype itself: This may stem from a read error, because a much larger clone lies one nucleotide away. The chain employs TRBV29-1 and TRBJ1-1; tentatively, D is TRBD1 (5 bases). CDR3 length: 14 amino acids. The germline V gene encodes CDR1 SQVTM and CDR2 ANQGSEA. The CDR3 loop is CSAPGGRVNTAAFF. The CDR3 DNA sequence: TGCAGCGCCCCGGGGGGGAGGGTGAACACTGCAGCTTTCTTT.

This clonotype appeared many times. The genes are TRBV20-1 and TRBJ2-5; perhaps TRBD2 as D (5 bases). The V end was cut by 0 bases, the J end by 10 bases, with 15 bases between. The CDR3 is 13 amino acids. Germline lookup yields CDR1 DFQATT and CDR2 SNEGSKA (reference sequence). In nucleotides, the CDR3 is TGCAGTGCTAGAGATTTAAGGCTAGCCAACCAGTACTTC. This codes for CSARDLRLANQYF.

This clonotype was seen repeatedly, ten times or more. This CDR3 reads CAISEPGTGSTDTQYF. CDR3 in DNA: TGTGCCATCAGTGAGCCGGGGACAGGGAGCACAGATACGCAGTATTTT. The V call is TRBV10-3, the J call TRBJ2-3; 9 positions match TRBD1. The germline gives CDR1 ENHRY, CDR2 SYGVKD. Unmatched junction bases numbered 3, after V lost 2 bases and J lost 0 bases. This CDR3 is 16 amino acids long.

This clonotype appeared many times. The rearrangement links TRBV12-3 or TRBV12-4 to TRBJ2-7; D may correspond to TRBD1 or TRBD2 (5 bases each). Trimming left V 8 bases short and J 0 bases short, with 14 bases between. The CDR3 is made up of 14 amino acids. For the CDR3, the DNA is TGTGCCAGCCGCCGGGCAGGGAGCTCCTACGAGCAGTACTTC. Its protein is CASRRAGSSYEQYF.

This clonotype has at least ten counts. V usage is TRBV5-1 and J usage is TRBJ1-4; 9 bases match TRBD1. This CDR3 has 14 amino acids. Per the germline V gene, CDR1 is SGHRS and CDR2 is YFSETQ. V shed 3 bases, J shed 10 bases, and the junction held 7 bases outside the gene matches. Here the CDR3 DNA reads TGCGCCAGCAGCTCCGGACAGGGGTCGGGAAAACTGTTTTTT. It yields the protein CASSSGQGSGKLFF.

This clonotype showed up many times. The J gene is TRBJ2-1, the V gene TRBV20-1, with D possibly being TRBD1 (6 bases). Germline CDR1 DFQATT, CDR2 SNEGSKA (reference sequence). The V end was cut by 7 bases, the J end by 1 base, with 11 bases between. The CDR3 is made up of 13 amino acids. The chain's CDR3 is CSVRDRSYNEQFF. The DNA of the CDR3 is TGCAGTGTCCGAGACAGGTCCTACAATGAGCAGTTCTTC.